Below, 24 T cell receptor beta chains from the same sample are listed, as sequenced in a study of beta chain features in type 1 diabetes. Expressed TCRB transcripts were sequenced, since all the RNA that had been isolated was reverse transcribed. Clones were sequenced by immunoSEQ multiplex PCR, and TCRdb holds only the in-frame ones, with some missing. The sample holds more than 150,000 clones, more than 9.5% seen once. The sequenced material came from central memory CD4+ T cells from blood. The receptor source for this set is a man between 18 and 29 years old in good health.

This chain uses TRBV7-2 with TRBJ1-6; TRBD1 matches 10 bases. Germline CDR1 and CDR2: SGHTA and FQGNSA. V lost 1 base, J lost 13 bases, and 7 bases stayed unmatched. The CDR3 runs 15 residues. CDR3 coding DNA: TGTGCCAGCAGCTTAGGGGACAGGGGTATGGGGCCCCTCCACTTT. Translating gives CASSLGDRGMGPLHF. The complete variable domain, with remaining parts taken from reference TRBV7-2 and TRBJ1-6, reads GAGVSQSPSNKVTEKGKDVELRCDPISGHTALYWYRQSLGQGLEFLIYFQGNSAPDKSGLPSDRFSAERTGGSVSTLTIQRTQQEDSAVYLCASSLGDRGMGPLHFGNGTRLTVT.

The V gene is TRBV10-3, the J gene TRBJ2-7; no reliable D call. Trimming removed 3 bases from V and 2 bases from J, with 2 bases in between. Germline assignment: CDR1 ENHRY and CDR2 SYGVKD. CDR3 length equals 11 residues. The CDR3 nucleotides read TGTGCCATCAGTGATACCTACGAGCAGTACTTC. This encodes CAISDTYEQYF.

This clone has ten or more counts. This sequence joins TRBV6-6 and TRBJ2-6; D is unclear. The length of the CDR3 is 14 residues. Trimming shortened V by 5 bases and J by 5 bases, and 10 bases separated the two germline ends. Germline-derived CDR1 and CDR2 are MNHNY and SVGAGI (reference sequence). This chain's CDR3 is CASSTPRRANVLTF. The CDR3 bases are TGTGCCAGCAGTACCCCGAGGAGGGCCAACGTCCTGACTTTC.

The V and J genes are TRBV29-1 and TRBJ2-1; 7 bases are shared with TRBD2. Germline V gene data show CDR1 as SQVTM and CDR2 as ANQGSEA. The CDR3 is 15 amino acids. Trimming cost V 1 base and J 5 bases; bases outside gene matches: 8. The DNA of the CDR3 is TGCAGCGTTGAAGGCCTCGGGACTAAGAACAATGAGCAGTTCTTC. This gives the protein CSVEGLGTKNNEQFF.

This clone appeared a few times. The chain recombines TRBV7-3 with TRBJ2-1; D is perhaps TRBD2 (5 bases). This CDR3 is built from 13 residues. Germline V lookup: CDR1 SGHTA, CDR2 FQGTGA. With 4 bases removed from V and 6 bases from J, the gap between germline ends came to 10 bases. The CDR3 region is CASSSRGGNEQFF. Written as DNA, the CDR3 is TGTGCCAGCAGCTCGAGAGGAGGCAATGAGCAGTTCTTC.

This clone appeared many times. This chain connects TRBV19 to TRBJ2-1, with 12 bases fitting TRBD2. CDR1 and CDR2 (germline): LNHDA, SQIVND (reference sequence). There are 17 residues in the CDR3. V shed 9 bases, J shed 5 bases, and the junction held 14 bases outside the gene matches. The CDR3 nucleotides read TGTGCCAGCGCCACGACTAGCGGGAGTAGGTTACACAATGAGCAGTTCTTC. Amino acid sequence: CASATTSGSRLHNEQFF.

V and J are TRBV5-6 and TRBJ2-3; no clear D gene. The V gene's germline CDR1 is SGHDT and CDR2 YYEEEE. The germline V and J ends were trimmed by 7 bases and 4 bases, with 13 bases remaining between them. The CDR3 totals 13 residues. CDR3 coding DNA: TGTGCCAGCCTCCTTCATCGGGCAGATACGCAGTATTTT. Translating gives CASLLHRADTQYF.

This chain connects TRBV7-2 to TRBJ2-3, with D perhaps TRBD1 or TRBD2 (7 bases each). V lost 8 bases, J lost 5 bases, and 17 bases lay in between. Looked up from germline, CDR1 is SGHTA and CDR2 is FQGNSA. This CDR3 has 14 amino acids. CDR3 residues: CASPGGGGGDTQYF. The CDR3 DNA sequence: TGTGCCAGCCCCGGGGGAGGGGGCGGAGATACGCAGTATTTT. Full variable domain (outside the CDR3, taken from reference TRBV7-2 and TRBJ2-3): GAGVSQSPSNKVTEKGKDVELRCDPISGHTALYWYRQSLGQGLEFLIYFQGNSAPDKSGLPSDRFSAERTGGSVSTLTIQRTQQEDSAVYLCASPGGGGGDTQYFGPGTRLTVL.

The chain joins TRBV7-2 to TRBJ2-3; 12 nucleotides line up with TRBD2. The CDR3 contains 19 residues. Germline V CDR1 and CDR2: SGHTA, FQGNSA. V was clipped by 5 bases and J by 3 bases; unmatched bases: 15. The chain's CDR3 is CASSPLGASGRGRTDTQYF. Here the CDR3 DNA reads TGTGCCAGCAGCCCCCTGGGGGCTAGCGGGAGGGGAAGGACAGATACGCAGTATTTT. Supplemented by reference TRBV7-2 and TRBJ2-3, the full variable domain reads GAGVSQSPSNKVTEKGKDVELRCDPISGHTALYWYRQSLGQGLEFLIYFQGNSAPDKSGLPSDRFSAERTGGSVSTLTIQRTQQEDSAVYLCASSPLGASGRGRTDTQYFGPGTRLTVL.

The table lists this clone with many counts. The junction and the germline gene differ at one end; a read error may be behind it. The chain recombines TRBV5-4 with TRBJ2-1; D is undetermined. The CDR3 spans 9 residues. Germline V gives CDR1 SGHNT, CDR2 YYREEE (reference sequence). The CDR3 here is CASSQDAIF. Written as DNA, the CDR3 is TGTGCCAGCAGCCAAGATGCCATCTTC.

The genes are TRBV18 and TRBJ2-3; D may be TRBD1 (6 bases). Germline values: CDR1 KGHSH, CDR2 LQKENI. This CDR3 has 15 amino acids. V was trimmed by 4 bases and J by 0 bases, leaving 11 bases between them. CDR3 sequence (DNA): TGTGCCAGCTCACTAACAGGGATTAGCACAGATACGCAGTATTTT. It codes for CASSLTGISTDTQYF.

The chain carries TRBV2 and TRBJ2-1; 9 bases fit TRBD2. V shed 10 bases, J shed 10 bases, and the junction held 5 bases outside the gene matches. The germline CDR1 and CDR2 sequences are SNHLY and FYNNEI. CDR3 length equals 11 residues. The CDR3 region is CAIAREGEQFF. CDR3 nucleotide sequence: TGTGCCATAGCGCGGGAGGGGGAGCAGTTCTTC. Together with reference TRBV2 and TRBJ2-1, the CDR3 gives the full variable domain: EPEVTQTPSHQVTQMGQEVILRCVPISNHLYFYWYRQILGQKVEFLVSFYNNEISEKSEIFDDQFSVERPDGSNFTLKIRSTKLEDSAMYFCAIAREGEQFFGPGTRLTVL.

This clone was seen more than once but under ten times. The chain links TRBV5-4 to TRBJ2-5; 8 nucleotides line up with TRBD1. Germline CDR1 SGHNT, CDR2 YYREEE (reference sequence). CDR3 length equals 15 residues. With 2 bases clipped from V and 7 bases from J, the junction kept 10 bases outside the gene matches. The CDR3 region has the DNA TGTGCCAGCAGCTTTCCCGGACAGGGTGCAGGGACCCAGTACTTC. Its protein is CASSFPGQGAGTQYF. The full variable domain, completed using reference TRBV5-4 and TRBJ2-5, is ETGVTQSPTHLIKTRGQQVTLRCSSQSGHNTVSWYQQALGQGPQFIFQYYREEENGRGNFPPRFSGLQFPNYSSELNVNALELDDSALYLCASSFPGQGAGTQYFGPGTRLLVL.

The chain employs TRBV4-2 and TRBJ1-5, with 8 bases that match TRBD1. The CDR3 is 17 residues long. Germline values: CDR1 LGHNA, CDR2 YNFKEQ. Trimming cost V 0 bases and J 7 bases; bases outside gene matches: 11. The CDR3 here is CASSQDLGQGARQPQHF. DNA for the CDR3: TGTGCCAGCAGCCAAGATTTGGGCCAGGGGGCAAGACAGCCCCAGCATTTT.

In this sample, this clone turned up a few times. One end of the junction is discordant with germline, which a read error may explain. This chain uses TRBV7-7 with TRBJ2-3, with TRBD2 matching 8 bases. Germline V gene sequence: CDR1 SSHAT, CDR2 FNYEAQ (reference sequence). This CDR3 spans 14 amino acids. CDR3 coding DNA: TGTGCTAGCAGCCCGGGGGGGTACACAGATACGCAGTATTTT. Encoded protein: CASSPGGYTDTQYF.

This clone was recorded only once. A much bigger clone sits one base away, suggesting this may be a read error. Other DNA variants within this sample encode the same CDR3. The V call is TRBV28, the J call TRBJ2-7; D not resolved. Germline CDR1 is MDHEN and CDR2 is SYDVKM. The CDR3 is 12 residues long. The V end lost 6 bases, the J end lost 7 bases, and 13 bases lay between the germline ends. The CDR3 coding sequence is TGTGCCAGCAGCCAGCCCAGGCTTGAGCAGTACTTC. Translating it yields CASSQPRLEQYF.

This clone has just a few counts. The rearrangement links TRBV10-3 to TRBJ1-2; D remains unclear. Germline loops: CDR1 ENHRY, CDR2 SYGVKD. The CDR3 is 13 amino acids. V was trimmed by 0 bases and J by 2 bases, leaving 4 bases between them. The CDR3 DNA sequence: TGTGCCATCAGTGAGTCCCTGAACTATGGCTACACCTTC. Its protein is CAISESLNYGYTF.

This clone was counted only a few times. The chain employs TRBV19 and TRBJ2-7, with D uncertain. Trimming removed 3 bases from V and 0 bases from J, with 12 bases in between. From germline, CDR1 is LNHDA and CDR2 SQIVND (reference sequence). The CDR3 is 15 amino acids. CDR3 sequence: CASSIKGFSSYEQYF. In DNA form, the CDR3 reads TGTGCCAGTAGTATCAAGGGATTCAGCTCCTACGAGCAGTACTTC.

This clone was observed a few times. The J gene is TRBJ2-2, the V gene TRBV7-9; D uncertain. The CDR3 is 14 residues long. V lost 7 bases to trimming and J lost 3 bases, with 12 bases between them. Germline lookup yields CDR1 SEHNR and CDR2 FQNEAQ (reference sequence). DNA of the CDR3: TGTGCCAGCAACCGGGCAGGAGACACCGGGGAGCTGTTTTTT. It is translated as CASNRAGDTGELFF.

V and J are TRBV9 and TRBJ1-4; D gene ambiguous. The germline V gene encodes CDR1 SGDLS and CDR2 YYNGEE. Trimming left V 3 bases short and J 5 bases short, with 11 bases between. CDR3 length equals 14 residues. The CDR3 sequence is CASSAGDPNEKLFF. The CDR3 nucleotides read TGTGCCAGCAGCGCAGGCGACCCGAATGAAAAACTGTTTTTT.

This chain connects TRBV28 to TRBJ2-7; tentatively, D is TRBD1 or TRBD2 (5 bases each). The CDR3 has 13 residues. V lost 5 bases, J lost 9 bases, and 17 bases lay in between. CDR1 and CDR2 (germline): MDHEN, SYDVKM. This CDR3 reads CASSRVRGNGQYF. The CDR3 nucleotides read TGTGCCAGCAGTAGAGTGAGGGGCAACGGGCAGTACTTC.

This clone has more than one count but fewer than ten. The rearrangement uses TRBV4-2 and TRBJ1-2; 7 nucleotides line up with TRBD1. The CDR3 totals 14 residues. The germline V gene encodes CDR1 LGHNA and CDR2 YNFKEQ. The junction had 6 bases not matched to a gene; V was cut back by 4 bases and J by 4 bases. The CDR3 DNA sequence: TGTGCCAGCAGCCTGACAGGGAGTATCTATGGCTACACCTTC. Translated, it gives CASSLTGSIYGYTF.

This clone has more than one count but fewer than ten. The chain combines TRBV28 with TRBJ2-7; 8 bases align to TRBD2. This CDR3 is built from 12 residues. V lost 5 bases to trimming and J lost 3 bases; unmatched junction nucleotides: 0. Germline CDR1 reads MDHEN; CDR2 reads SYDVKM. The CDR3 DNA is TGTGCCAGCAGTGCGGGGGGCTACGAGCAGTACTTC. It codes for CASSAGGYEQYF. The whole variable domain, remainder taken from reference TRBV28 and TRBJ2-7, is DVKVTQSSRYLVKRTGEKVFLECVQDMDHENMFWYRQDPGLGLRLIYFSYDVKMKEKGDIPEGYSVSREKKERFSLILESASTNQTSMYLCASSAGGYEQYFGPGTRLTVT.

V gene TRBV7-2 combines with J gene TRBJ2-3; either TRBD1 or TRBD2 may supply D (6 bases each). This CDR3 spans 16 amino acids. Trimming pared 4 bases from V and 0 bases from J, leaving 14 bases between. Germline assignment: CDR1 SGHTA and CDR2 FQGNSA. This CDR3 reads CASSSKRGASTDTQYF. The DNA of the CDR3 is TGTGCCAGCAGCTCCAAAAGGGGGGCTAGCACAGATACGCAGTATTTT.